The rows below give T cell receptor beta chains drawn from one sample of a study of blood T cell repertoires in COVID-19. Generated by immunoSEQ multiplex PCR, the TCRdb table keeps only in-frame clones and is missing some. Here the sample spans about 140,000 clones, around 90% being singletons. Input material: peripheral blood. These receptors were taken from a human donor in a cohort sampled during active COVID-19. The CDR3 runs from the conserved cysteine through the conserved F or W.

CDR3aa,v_gene,j_gene
CASSYLAGGNTDTQYF,TRBV5-1,TRBJ2-3
CASSFSPGTGGRRFNYGYTF,TRBV27,TRBJ1-2
CASSLVQGGVPYGYTF,TRBV11-2,TRBJ1-2
CSVEDPGQGLDTQYF,TRBV29-1,TRBJ2-3
CASSPITGHSEAFF,TRBV5-1,TRBJ1-1
CASSDAGGYEQYF,TRBV10-1,TRBJ2-7
CASSRTGNTEAFF,TRBV18,TRBJ1-1
CSGQSNYGYTF,TRBV20-1,TRBJ1-2
CASSSDRNTEAFF,TRBV18,TRBJ1-1
CASSQGTGGPSYEQFF,TRBV14,TRBJ2-1
CASSPLGTGYEKLFF,TRBV28,TRBJ1-4
CASSMSRGMSNQPQHF,TRBV19,TRBJ1-5
CAWSVSRELFF,TRBV30,TRBJ2-2
CASSYSGGVRPMNTEAFF,TRBV6-2/TRBV6-3,TRBJ1-1
CSASDGGYGNTIYF,TRBV20-1,TRBJ1-3
CASSSGGKGTEAFF,TRBV28,TRBJ1-1
CASSHLSGGAYNEQFF,TRBV11-2,TRBJ2-1